This T cell receptor beta chain was identified in a study of blood T cell repertoires in COVID-19. Some clones are missing from TCRdb's copy, which holds only in-frame ones; the method was immunoSEQ multiplex PCR. The data show 60,000 to 80,000 clones, approximately 92% seen once. This sequence originates from a human donor in a cohort sampled during active COVID-19. Sequencing was done on a sample of peripheral blood.

The DNA of the CDR3 is TGTGCCAGTAGTCCAGGACAGATGGGCTACACCTTC. Translating it yields CASSPGQMGYTF. This chain joins TRBV19 and TRBJ1-2, with a tentative D call TRBD1 (6 bases). There are 12 residues in the CDR3. Per germline, CDR1 LNHDA and CDR2 SQIVND (reference sequence). Trimming pared 5 bases from V and 8 bases from J, leaving 12 bases between.